A single sample gave rise to the 10 T cell receptor beta chains below, sequenced in a study of control samples from healthy donors and cancer patients. Some clones are missing from TCRdb's copy, which holds only in-frame ones; the method was immunoSEQ multiplex PCR. Here the sample spans about 150,000 clones, under 90% being singletons. Sequencing used blood. Receptors were obtained from a man younger than 40 in good health.

Written as DNA, the CDR3 is TGTGCCTGGAATAGACAGGGTAGTGAAAAACTGTTTTTT. This codes for CAWNRQGSEKLFF. The chain recombines TRBV30 with TRBJ1-4; TRBD1 aligns across 7 bases. This CDR3 contains 13 residues. Germline loops: CDR1 GTSNPN, CDR2 SVGIG (reference sequence). V lost 4 bases, J lost 7 bases, and 6 bases stayed unmatched.

This rearrangement joins TRBV18 to TRBJ2-5, with D perhaps matching TRBD2 (6 bases). Germline V gene sequence: CDR1 KGHSH, CDR2 LQKENI. The CDR3 has 14 residues. The ends were cut back, 0 bases at V and 3 bases at J, with 8 bases in the middle. The CDR3 loop is CASSPPWREETQYF. In DNA, the CDR3 is TGTGCCAGCTCACCACCGTGGAGGGAAGAGACCCAGTACTTC. The variable domain in full, completed from reference TRBV18 and TRBJ2-5, reads NAGVMQNPRHLVRRRGQEARLRCSPMKGHSHVYWYRQLPEEGLKFMVYLQKENIIDESGMPKERFSAEFPKEGPSILRIQQVVRGDSAAYFCASSPPWREETQYFGPGTRLLVL.

J is TRBJ2-2 and V is TRBV5-6; D is uncertain. The CDR3 spans 16 residues. Trimming removed 7 bases at V and 0 bases at J, with 16 bases between. The germline CDR1 and CDR2 sequences are SGHDT and YYEEEE. The CDR3 protein is CASGWQDLSNTGELFF. The CDR3 DNA reads TGTGCCAGCGGTTGGCAGGACCTATCGAACACCGGGGAGCTGTTTTTT.

This chain joins TRBV7-3 and TRBJ2-2; D is undetermined. Germline V gene sequence: CDR1 SGHTA, CDR2 FQGTGA. V shed 1 base and J shed 7 bases, with 1 base lying between them. CDR3 length: 11 amino acids. The CDR3, as DNA: TGTGCCAGCAGCTTAAACGGGGAGCTGTTTTTT. It is translated as CASSLNGELFF.

The rearrangement uses TRBV4-3 and TRBJ1-2, with D possibly being TRBD1 (5 bases). V lost 0 bases and J 5 bases, leaving 16 bases between the germline ends. The CDR3 is made up of 16 amino acids. Looked up from germline, CDR1 is LGHNA and CDR2 is YSLEER. CDR3 sequence reads: CASSQDRRGSVYGYTF. CDR3 in DNA: TGCGCCAGCAGCCAAGATCGGAGGGGTTCCGTGTATGGCTACACCTTC.

The rearrangement joins TRBV12-3 or TRBV12-4 to TRBJ2-7; D is perhaps TRBD1 (6 bases). Trimming shortened V by 6 bases and J by 3 bases, and 12 bases separated the two germline ends. This CDR3 has 13 amino acids. This CDR3 reads CASRPGTIYEQYF. The CDR3 DNA reads as TGTGCCAGCAGACCCGGGACAATCTACGAGCAGTACTTC.

This chain connects TRBV4-3 to TRBJ1-2, with D possibly matching TRBD1 (6 bases). The CDR3 loop spans 15 amino acids. Trimming pared 4 bases from V and 3 bases from J, leaving 15 bases between. The germline V gene encodes CDR1 LGHNA and CDR2 YSLEER. As DNA, the CDR3 is TGCGCCAGCAGCCCGGGGGGCGGAGGCTACTATGGCTACACCTTC. Its protein product is CASSPGGGGYYGYTF.

The chain couples TRBV19 to TRBJ1-1; unclear D gene. This CDR3 is built from 15 residues. In germline, CDR1 is LNHDA, CDR2 SQIVND (reference sequence). Trimming stripped 4 bases from V and 11 bases from J, with 23 bases between. In DNA form, the CDR3 reads TGTGCCAGTAGTAAGGCAGGTGGGCAGACCCAACCGGCTTTCTTT. It translates to CASSKAGGQTQPAFF.

The chain carries TRBV5-1 and TRBJ1-1, with 11 bases identical to TRBD1. CDR1 SGHRS and CDR2 YFSETQ come from the germline V gene. CDR3 length: 17 amino acids. Trimming took 4 bases from V and 4 from J; bases not matched to a gene: 12. CDR3 sequence: CASSRNGTGGSGTEAFF. The CDR3 DNA follows: TGCGCCAGCAGCAGGAACGGGACAGGGGGAAGTGGCACTGAAGCTTTCTTT. Variable domain in full (rest from reference TRBV5-1 and TRBJ1-1): KAGVTQTPRYLIKTRGQQVTLSCSPISGHRSVSWYQQTPGQGLQFLFEYFSETQRNKGNFPGRFSGRQFSNSRSEMNVSTLELGDSALYLCASSRNGTGGSGTEAFFGQGTRLTVV.

The chain employs TRBV12-3 or TRBV12-4 and TRBJ1-1, with D hard to call. This CDR3 contains 13 residues. The V and J ends lost 2 bases and 1 base respectively, with 5 bases between them. The CDR3 DNA reads TGTGCCAGCAGTTTATCCCCGAACACTGAAGCTTTCTTT. This sequence encodes CASSLSPNTEAFF.